This T cell receptor (beta chain) was captured by sequencing in a study of identifying expanded T cells in peripheral blood. The table lists this clone with a count of one. This CDR3 has 14 residues. V lost 4 bases to trimming and J lost 3 bases; unmatched junction nucleotides: 5. Germline V gene sequence: CDR1 KGHSH, CDR2 LQKENI. Only in-frame clones appear in the TCRdb table, and some are missing; sequencing was by immunoSEQ multiplex PCR. This sample carries roughly 56,000 clones, around 81% of them seen once, and the ten largest clones take approximately 17%. This rearrangement joins TRBV18 to TRBJ2-7; 8 bases are a match to TRBD2. Sequenced material: blood. The clonotype comes from a person aged 18 to 75 in good health. The CDR3 DNA is TGTGCCAGCTCACGCAGCGGGAGTCACTACGAGCAGTACTTC. Amino acids: CASSRSGSHYEQYF.